This TCR beta chain was captured by sequencing in a study of T cell changes during pregnancy in multiple sclerosis. The table came from immunoSEQ multiplex PCR; TCRdb's copy has only in-frame clones and leaves some out. The sample contains tens of thousands of clones, around 90% of which appear only once. The source material was peripheral blood, sampled in the first trimester of pregnancy. The sequence derives from a female donor with multiple sclerosis, enrolled in a pregnancy study.

CDR3 sequence reads: CASSVQGMNTEAFF. CDR3 nucleotides: TGTGCCAGCAGCGTACAGGGCATGAACACTGAAGCTTTCTTT. V and J are TRBV2 and TRBJ1-1; D may be TRBD1 (6 bases). The V end lost 6 bases, the J end lost 0 bases, and 11 bases lay between the germline ends. CDR3 length: 14 amino acids. Germline CDR1 is SNHLY and CDR2 is FYNNEI.